The next 24 T cell receptor beta chains were all read from a single sample in a study of T cells in narcolepsy (dated by TCRdb to between 2018 and 2020). The library relied on the immunoSEQ multiplex PCR assay. Drawn from immuneACCESS, this table holds only the in-frame rearrangements with V and J called that TCRdb kept. Clones are partly lost; checked studies trace under half to an unresolved V gene and leave the rest unexplained. The sample includes about 40,000 clones, with approximately 88% observed a single time. The ten largest account for approximately 1.3% of the sample. Material: CD45RA- memory CD4+ T cells from PBMCs. This sample's cell subset or site label indicates: memory T cells sorted ex vivo from peripheral blood. The receptors shown here come from a human donor with narcolepsy.

This clone was detected a few times. The CDR3 sequence is CASRQTVNNGYTF. CDR3 coding DNA: TGTGCCAGCAGACAGACAGTAAATAATGGCTACACCTTC. The chain carries TRBV28 and TRBJ1-2; perhaps TRBD1 as D (5 bases). Germline CDR1 MDHEN, CDR2 SYDVKM. The CDR3 loop spans 13 amino acids. Trimming cost V 6 bases and J 6 bases, with 14 bases left between them.

The table lists this clone with a count of one. The chain links TRBV19 to TRBJ2-7; D might be TRBD1 (5 bases). This CDR3 has 15 residues. Germline assignment: CDR1 LNHDA and CDR2 SQIVND (reference sequence). Trimming stripped 4 bases from V and 5 bases from J, with 18 bases between. The CDR3, as DNA: TGTGCCAGTAGTACCATAGGTTCAGGGAAGGACGAGCAGTACTTC. This sequence encodes CASSTIGSGKDEQYF. The variable domain in full, with the rest retrieved from reference TRBV19 and TRBJ2-7, is DGGITQSPKYLFRKEGQNVTLSCEQNLNHDAMYWYRQDPGQGLRLIYYSQIVNDFQKGDIAEGYSVSREKKESFPLTVTSAQKNPTAFYLCASSTIGSGKDEQYFGPGTRLTVT.

Only one count was recorded for this clone. The chain employs TRBV7-9 and TRBJ2-2; 7 bases align to TRBD1. The germline V gene has CDR1 SEHNR and CDR2 FQNEAQ (reference sequence). The CDR3 runs to 15 residues. V dropped 1 base and J dropped 3; count of bases not matched to a gene: 2. In DNA, the CDR3 is TGTGCCAGCAGCTTAGACAGGGGTTACACCGGGGAGCTGTTTTTT. Translated: CASSLDRGYTGELFF.

The chain is built from TRBV11-3 and TRBJ2-6, with D perhaps matching TRBD1 (6 bases). Trimming took off 5 bases at V and 7 bases at J, with 9 bases between the two ends. Looked up from germline, CDR1 is SGHNT and CDR2 is YENEEA. This CDR3 region has 13 residues. The CDR3: CASSHGGANVLTF. The DNA for the CDR3 is TGTGCCAGCAGCCATGGGGGCGCCAACGTCCTGACTTTC.

This chain uses TRBV6-6 with TRBJ2-2; perhaps TRBD1 as D (5 bases). The germline V gene has CDR1 MNHNY and CDR2 SVGAGI (reference sequence). CDR3 length: 13 residues. The germline V and J ends were trimmed by 10 bases and 3 bases, with 12 bases remaining between them. This CDR3 is CATRQGYTGELFF. CDR3 nucleotide sequence: TGTGCCACGAGGCAGGGCTACACCGGGGAGCTGTTTTTT.

The chain uses TRBV5-1 and TRBJ2-5; the match to TRBD1 covers 9 bases. CDR1 is SGHRS and CDR2 is YFSETQ in the germline V gene. The CDR3 is 15 residues long. Trimming cost V 0 bases and J 5 bases; bases outside gene matches: 5. CDR3 DNA: TGCGCCAGCAGCTTGGAGAACAGGGGGCGGGAGACCCAGTACTTC. Translation gives CASSLENRGRETQYF.

This chain connects TRBV29-1 to TRBJ1-1, with TRBD1 as a possible D gene (5 bases). The CDR3 totals 11 residues. Deletions cut 8 bases from V and 5 bases from J, with 12 bases between. In germline, CDR1 is SQVTM, CDR2 ANQGSEA. The CDR3 region has the DNA TGCAGCACAAGACAGTTGACTGAAGCTTTCTTT. Translated: CSTRQLTEAFF.

CDR3 nucleotide sequence: TGTGCCTGGAGTATAACGACAGGGGGGAGAAAACTGTTTTTT. Translating it yields CAWSITTGGRKLFF. The chain is built from TRBV30 and TRBJ1-4; 9 bases fit TRBD1. Trimming cost V 2 bases and J 10 bases; bases outside gene matches: 8. CDR1 is GTSNPN, CDR2 SVGIG, per germline (reference sequence). This CDR3 contains 14 residues.

The rearrangement links TRBV7-3 to TRBJ1-4; no firm D call. This CDR3 contains 14 residues. Looked up from germline, CDR1 is SGHTA and CDR2 is FQGTGA. Deletions cut 6 bases from V and 7 bases from J, with 15 bases between. For the CDR3, the DNA is TGTGCCAGCAGTCCACAGAAGGAAGGTGAAAAACTGTTTTTT. Its protein is CASSPQKEGEKLFF.

This chain joins TRBV18 and TRBJ2-3; D is possibly TRBD1 or TRBD2 (5 bases each). The CDR3 consists of 17 residues. Deletions cut 1 base from V and 5 bases from J, with 19 bases between. Germline values: CDR1 KGHSH, CDR2 LQKENI. The CDR3 DNA reads TGTGCCAGCTCACCACTGAGCTTCCGGGACCATCAAGATACGCAGTATTTT. Translating it yields CASSPLSFRDHQDTQYF.

The V and J genes are TRBV5-1 and TRBJ2-5; 9 positions agree with TRBD1. Unmatched junction bases numbered 4, after V lost 2 bases and J lost 5 bases. The V gene's germline CDR1 is SGHRS and CDR2 YFSETQ. The CDR3 is 14 amino acids. In nucleotides, the CDR3 is TGCGCCAGCAGCTTAGGACAGGGGCCGGAGACCCAGTACTTC. Translated, it gives CASSLGQGPETQYF.

The chain has TRBV14 and TRBJ2-7; D is perhaps TRBD2 (5 bases). Germline V lookup: CDR1 SGHDN, CDR2 FVKESK. The CDR3 covers 17 residues. Trimming took 3 bases from V and 9 from J, leaving 27 bases between them. CDR3 sequence reads: CASSQDGNRDSPDGQYF. CDR3 in DNA: TGTGCCAGCAGCCAGGACGGAAACCGGGATAGCCCTGATGGGCAGTACTTC.

The chain links TRBV7-9 to TRBJ2-7; 10 bases fit TRBD2. The CDR3 has 19 residues. J lost 0 bases, V lost 5 bases, and 16 bases had no gene match. Germline CDR1 reads SEHNR; CDR2 reads FQNEAQ (reference sequence). The CDR3 DNA sequence: TGTGCCAGCAGCCAAAAGACTAGCGGGTCCCGTAGGGGCTCCTACGAGCAGTACTTC. Its translation: CASSQKTSGSRRGSYEQYF.

V is TRBV7-9 and J is TRBJ2-7; 8 positions agree with TRBD2. With 5 bases clipped from V and 4 bases from J, the junction kept 13 bases outside the gene matches. CDR3 length: 16 amino acids. The germline CDR1 and CDR2 sequences are SEHNR and FQNEAQ (reference sequence). CDR3: CASSPAGSGNLYEQYF. The CDR3 DNA is TGTGCCAGCAGCCCCGCGGGTAGCGGGAACTTATACGAGCAGTACTTC.

The rearrangement links TRBV28 to TRBJ1-2; possible D gene TRBD1, 5 bases. The CDR3 has 13 residues. Germline V CDR1 and CDR2: MDHEN, SYDVKM. V lost 10 bases and J lost 3, with 15 bases in between. The CDR3 reads CATEQTRDYGYTF. The DNA of the CDR3 is TGTGCCACAGAACAAACCAGGGACTATGGCTACACCTTC.

This clone was counted only a few times. V and J are TRBV6-1 and TRBJ1-2; a weak D match, TRBD1 (5 bases). V lost 0 bases and J lost 4, with 12 bases in between. The CDR3 has 15 amino acids. Germline CDR1 MNHNS, CDR2 SASEGT. In DNA form, the CDR3 reads TGTGCCAGCAGTGAAGCGTCAGGGAACCTCTATGGCTACACCTTC. Protein sequence: CASSEASGNLYGYTF.

The chain carries TRBV27 and TRBJ2-3; D remains ambiguous. V was shortened by 6 bases and J by 5 bases, with 9 bases between the two germline ends. The germline V gene encodes CDR1 MNHEY and CDR2 SMNVEV (reference sequence). This CDR3 spans 12 amino acids. The CDR3 spells CASSPMGDTQYF. The CDR3 coding sequence is TGTGCCAGCAGCCCCATGGGAGATACGCAGTATTTT.

The rearrangement uses TRBV5-5 and TRBJ2-3; 9 nucleotides agree with TRBD2. Looked up from germline, CDR1 is SGHKS and CDR2 is YYEKEE (reference sequence). CDR3 length: 16 residues. After removal of 0 bases from V and 4 bases from J, the junction contained 6 bases not matched to a gene. The CDR3, as DNA: TGTGCCAGCAGCTTGGCCCCGGGACTAGCCGCAGATACGCAGTATTTT. Encoded protein: CASSLAPGLAADTQYF.

V and J are TRBV7-2 and TRBJ2-3; either TRBD1 or TRBD2 may fit D (5 bases each). Germline lookup yields CDR1 SGHTA and CDR2 FQGNSA. V was shortened by 2 bases and J by 3 bases, with 12 bases between the two germline ends. The CDR3 extends over 15 amino acids. The CDR3 spells CASSLMGRNTDTQYF. The CDR3 DNA reads as TGTGCCAGCAGCTTAATGGGACGGAATACAGATACGCAGTATTTT.

V usage is TRBV7-3 and J usage is TRBJ2-1, with 8 bases lining up with TRBD2. After removal of 1 base from V and 5 bases from J, the junction contained 10 bases not matched to a gene. Germline V gene lookup returns CDR1 SGHTA and CDR2 FQGTGA. This CDR3 is 17 amino acids long. The CDR3 reads CASSLNLRTSTDNEQFF. The CDR3 DNA reads TGTGCCAGCAGCTTAAATCTGAGGACTAGCACTGACAATGAGCAGTTCTTC.

The chain has TRBV11-2 and TRBJ2-5; TRBD1 agrees at 8 bases. TRBJ2-7 explains the end of the DNA better; the J call may be wrong. Germline CDR1 is SGHAT and CDR2 is FQNNGV. The CDR3 runs 14 residues. CDR3 nucleotides: TGTGCCAGCAGCTTCTCGACAGGGGCCTACGAGCAGTACTTC. It encodes CASSFSTGAYEQYF.

This clone was observed a few times. The rearrangement uses TRBV27 and TRBJ1-2; a possible D gene is TRBD1 (5 bases). The CDR3 is made up of 13 amino acids. Germline V gene data show CDR1 as MNHEY and CDR2 as SMNVEV (reference sequence). The ends were cut back, 5 bases at V and 3 bases at J, with 10 bases in the middle. The CDR3 loop is CASSPAGDYGYTF. The CDR3 DNA sequence: TGTGCCAGCAGTCCAGCGGGGGACTATGGCTACACCTTC.

This clone was observed once. The J gene is TRBJ2-6, the V gene TRBV30; weak D call: TRBD1 (6 bases). The CDR3 contains 15 residues. Germline lookup yields CDR1 GTSNPN and CDR2 SVGIG (reference sequence). V lost 5 bases to trimming and J lost 0 bases, with 11 bases between them. The DNA for the CDR3 is TGTGCCTGGTCGACAGGACTCTCTGGGGCCAACGTCCTGACTTTC. It is translated as CAWSTGLSGANVLTF.

V is TRBV12-5 and J is TRBJ1-1; D may be TRBD1 (6 bases). CDR3 length: 15 amino acids. Germline CDR1 reads LGHNT; CDR2 reads FRNRAP. V was cut by 6 bases and J by 1 base, with 15 bases left in between. The CDR3 bases are TGTGCTAGTGGCTCTCCCACAGGGACGAACACTGAAGCTTTCTTT. Protein product: CASGSPTGTNTEAFF.